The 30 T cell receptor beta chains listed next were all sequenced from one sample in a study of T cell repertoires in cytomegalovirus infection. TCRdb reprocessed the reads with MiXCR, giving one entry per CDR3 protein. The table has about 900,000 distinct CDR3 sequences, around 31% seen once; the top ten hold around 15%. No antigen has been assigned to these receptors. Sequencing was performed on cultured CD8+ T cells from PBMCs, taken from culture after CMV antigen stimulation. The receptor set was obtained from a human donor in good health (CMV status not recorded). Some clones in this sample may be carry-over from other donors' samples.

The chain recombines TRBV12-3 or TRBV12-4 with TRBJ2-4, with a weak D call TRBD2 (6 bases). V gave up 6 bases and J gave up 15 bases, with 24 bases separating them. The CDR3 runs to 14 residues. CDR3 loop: CASRTGTAHWGLYF. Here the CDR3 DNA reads TGTGCCAGCAGGACCGGGACCGCCCATTGGGGACTGTACTTC.

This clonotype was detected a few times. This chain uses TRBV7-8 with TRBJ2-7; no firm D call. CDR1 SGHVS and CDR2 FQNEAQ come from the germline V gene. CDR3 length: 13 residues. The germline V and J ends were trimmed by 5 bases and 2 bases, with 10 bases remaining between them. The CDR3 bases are TGTGCCAGCAGCCCAACGGACCCCTACGAGCAGTACTTC. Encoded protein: CASSPTDPYEQYF.

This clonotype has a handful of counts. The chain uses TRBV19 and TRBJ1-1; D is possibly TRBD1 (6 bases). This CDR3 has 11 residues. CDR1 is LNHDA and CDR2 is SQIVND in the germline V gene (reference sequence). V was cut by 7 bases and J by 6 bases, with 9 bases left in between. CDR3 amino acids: CASNPGAEAFF. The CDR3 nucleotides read TGTGCCAGTAATCCAGGGGCTGAAGCTTTCTTT. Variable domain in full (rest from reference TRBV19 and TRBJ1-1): DGGITQSPKYLFRKEGQNVTLSCEQNLNHDAMYWYRQDPGQGLRLIYYSQIVNDFQKGDIAEGYSVSREKKESFPLTVTSAQKNPTAFYLCASNPGAEAFFGQGTRLTVV.

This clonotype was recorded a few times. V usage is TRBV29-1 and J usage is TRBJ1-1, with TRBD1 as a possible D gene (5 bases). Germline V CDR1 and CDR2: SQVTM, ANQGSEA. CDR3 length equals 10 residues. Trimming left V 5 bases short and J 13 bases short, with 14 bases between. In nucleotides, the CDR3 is TGCAGCGTTTCAGCAGGGTATGTTTTCTTT. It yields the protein CSVSAGYVFF.

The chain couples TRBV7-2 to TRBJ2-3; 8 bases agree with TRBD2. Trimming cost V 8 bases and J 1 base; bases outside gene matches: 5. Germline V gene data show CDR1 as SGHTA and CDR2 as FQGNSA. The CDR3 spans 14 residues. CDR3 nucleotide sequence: TGTGCCAGCTACGGGGGGGCTGGCACAGATACGCAGTATTTT. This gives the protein CASYGGAGTDTQYF.

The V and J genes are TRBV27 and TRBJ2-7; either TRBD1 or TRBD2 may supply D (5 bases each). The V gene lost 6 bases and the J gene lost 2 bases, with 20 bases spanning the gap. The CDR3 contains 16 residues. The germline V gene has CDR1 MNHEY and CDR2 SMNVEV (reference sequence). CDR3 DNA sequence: TGTGCCAGCAGCCCTCCTAACGGCAGGGACCCCTACGAGCAGTACTTC. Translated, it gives CASSPPNGRDPYEQYF.

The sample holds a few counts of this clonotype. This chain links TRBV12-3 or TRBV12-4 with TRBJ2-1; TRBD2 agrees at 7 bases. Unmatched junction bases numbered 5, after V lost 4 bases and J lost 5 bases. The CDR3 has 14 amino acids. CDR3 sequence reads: CASSWGGVDNEQFF. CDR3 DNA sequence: TGTGCCAGCAGTTGGGGGGGTGTGGACAATGAGCAGTTCTTC.

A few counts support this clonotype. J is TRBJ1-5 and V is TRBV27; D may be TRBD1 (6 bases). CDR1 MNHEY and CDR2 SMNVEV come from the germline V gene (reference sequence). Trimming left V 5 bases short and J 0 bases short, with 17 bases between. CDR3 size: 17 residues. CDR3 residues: CASSPPPGHYSNQPQHF. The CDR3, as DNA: TGTGCCAGCAGTCCACCTCCGGGACACTATAGCAATCAGCCCCAGCATTTT.

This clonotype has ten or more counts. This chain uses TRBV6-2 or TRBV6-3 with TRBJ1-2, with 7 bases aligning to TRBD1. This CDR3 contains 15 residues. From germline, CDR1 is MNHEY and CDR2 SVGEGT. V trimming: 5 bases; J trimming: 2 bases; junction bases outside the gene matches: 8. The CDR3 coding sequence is TGTGCCAGCAGTAAAGGACAGGCGTCGAACTATGGCTACACCTTC. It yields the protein CASSKGQASNYGYTF.

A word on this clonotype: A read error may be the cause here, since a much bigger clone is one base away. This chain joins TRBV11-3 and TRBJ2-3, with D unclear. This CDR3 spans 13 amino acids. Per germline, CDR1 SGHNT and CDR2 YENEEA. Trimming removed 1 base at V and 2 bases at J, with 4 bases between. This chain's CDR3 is CASSLVFTDTQYF. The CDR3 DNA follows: TGTGCCAGCAGCTTAGTGTTCACAGATACGCAGTATTTT.

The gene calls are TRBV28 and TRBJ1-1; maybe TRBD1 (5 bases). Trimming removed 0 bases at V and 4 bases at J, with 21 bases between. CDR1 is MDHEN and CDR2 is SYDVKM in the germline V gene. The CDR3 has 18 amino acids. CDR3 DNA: TGTGCCAGCAGTTTATGGGGGGGGGAAGGCGCCCTGACCACTGAAGCTTTCTTT. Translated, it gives CASSLWGGEGALTTEAFF.

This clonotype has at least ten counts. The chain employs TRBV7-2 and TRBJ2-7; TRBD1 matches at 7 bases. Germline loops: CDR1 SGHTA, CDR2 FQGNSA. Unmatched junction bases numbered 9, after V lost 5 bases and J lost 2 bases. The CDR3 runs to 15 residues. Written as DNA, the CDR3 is TGTGCCAGCAGCCAGGGGGAACTCTCAACCTACGAGCAGTACTTC. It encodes CASSQGELSTYEQYF.

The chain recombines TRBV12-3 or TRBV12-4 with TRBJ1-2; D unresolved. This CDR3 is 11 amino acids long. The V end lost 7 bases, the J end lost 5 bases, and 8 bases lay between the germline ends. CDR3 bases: TGTGCCAGCATGAACGTATATGGCTACACCTTC. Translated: CASMNVYGYTF.

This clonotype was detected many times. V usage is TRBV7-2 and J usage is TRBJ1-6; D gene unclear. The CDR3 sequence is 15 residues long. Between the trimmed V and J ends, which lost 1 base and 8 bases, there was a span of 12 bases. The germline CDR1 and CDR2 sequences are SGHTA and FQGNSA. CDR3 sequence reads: CASSLVADGDSPLHF. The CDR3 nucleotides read TGTGCCAGCAGCTTAGTTGCAGACGGGGATTCACCCCTCCACTTT.

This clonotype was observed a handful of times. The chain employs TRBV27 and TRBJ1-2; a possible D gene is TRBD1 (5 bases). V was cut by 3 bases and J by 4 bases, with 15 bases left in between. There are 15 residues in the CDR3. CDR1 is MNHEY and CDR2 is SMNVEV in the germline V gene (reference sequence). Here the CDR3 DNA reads TGTGCCAGCAGTTTCTCCGGGGCCGCCGTCTATGGCTACACCTTC. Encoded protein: CASSFSGAAVYGYTF.

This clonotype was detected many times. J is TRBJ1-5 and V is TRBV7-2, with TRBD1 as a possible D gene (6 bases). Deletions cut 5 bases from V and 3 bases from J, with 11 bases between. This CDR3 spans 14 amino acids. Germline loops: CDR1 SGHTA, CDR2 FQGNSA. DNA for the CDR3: TGTGCCAGCAGCCGTGGACAGTTCAATCAGCCCCAGCATTTT. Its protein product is CASSRGQFNQPQHF.

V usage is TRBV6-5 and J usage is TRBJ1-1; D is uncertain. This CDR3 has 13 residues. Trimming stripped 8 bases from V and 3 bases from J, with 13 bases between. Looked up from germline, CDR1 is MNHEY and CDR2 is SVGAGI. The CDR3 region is CASFFSGDTEAFF. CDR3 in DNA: TGTGCCAGCTTCTTTTCTGGGGACACTGAAGCTTTCTTT.

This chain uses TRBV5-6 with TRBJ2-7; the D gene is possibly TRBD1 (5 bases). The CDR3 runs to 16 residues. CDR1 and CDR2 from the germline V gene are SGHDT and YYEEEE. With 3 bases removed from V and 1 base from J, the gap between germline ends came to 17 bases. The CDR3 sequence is CASSSWTTGRSYEQYF. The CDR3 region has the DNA TGTGCCAGCAGCTCCTGGACCACAGGCCGGTCCTACGAGCAGTACTTC. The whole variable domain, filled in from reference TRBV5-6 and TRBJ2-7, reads DAGVTQSPTHLIKTRGQQVTLRCSPKSGHDTVSWYQQALGQGPQFIFQYYEEEERQRGNFPDRFSGHQFPNYSSELNVNALLLGDSALYLCASSSWTTGRSYEQYFGPGTRLTVT.

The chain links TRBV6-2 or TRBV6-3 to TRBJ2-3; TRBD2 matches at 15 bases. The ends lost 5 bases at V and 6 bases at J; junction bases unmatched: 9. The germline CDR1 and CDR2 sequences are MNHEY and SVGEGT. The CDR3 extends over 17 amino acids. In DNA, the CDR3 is TGTGCCAGCAGTACGCTCGGGACTAGCGGGGGGCTGGATACGCAGTATTTT. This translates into CASSTLGTSGGLDTQYF.

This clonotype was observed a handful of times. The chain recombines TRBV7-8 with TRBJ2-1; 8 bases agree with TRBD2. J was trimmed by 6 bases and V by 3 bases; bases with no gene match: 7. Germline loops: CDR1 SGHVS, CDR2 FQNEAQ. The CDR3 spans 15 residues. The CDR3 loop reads CASSLRLAPINEQFF. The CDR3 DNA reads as TGTGCCAGCAGCTTGAGACTAGCGCCGATCAATGAGCAGTTCTTC. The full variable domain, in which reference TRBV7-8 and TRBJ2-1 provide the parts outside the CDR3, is GAGVSQSPRYKVAKRGQDVALRCDPISGHVSLFWYQQALGQGPEFLTYFQNEAQLDKSGLPSDRFFAERPEGSVSTLKIQRTQQEDSAVYLCASSLRLAPINEQFFGPGTRLTVL.

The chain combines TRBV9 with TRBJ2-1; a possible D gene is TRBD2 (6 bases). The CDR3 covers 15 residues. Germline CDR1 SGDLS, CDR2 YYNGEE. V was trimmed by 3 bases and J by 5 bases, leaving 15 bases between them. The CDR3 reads CASSASSSVDNEQFF. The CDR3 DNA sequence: TGTGCCAGCAGCGCCTCTTCTAGCGTCGACAATGAGCAGTTCTTC.

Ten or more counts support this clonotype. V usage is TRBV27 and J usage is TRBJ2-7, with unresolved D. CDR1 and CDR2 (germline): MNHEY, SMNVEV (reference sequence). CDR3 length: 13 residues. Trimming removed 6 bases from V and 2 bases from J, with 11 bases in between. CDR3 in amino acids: CASSSGRAYEQYV. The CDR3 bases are TGTGCCAGCAGCTCCGGCCGTGCCTACGAGCAGTACGTC.

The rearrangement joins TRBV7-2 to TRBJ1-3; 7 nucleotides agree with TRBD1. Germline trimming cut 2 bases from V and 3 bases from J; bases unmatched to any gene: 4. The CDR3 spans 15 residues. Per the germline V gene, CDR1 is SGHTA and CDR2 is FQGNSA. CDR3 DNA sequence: TGTGCCAGCAGCTTACTGACAGGGAGTGGAAACACCATATATTTT. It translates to CASSLLTGSGNTIYF. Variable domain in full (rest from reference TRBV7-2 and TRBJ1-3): GAGVSQSPSNKVTEKGKDVELRCDPISGHTALYWYRQSLGQGLEFLIYFQGNSAPDKSGLPSDRFSAERTGGSVSTLTIQRTQQEDSAVYLCASSLLTGSGNTIYFGEGSWLTVV.

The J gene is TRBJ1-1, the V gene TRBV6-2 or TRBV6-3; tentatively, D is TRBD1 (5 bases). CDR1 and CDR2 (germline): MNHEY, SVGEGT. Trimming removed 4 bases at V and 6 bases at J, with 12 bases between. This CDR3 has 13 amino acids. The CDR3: CASSFIQVAEAFF. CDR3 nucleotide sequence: TGTGCCAGCAGTTTTATACAGGTCGCTGAAGCTTTCTTT.

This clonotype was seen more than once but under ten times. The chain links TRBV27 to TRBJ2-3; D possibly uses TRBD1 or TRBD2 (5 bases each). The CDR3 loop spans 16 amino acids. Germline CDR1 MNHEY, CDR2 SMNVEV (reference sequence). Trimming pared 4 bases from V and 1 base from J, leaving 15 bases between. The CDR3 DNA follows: TGTGCCAGCAGTTATCACCCTATGGGGGGCACAGATACGCAGTATTTT. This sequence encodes CASSYHPMGGTDTQYF.

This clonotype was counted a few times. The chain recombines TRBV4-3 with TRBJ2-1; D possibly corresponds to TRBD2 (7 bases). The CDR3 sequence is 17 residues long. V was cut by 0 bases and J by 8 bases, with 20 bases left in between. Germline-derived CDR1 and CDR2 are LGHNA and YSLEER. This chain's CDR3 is CASSQDRMGGPHDEQFF. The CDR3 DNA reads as TGCGCCAGCAGCCAAGACCGGATGGGGGGGCCCCATGATGAGCAGTTCTTC.

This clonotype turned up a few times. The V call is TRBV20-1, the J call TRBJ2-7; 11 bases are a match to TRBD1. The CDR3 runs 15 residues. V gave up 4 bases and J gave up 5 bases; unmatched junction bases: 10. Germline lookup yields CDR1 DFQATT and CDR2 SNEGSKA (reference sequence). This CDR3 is CSATDWDRGGNEQYF. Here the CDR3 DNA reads TGCAGTGCTACAGATTGGGACAGGGGGGGCAACGAGCAGTACTTC.

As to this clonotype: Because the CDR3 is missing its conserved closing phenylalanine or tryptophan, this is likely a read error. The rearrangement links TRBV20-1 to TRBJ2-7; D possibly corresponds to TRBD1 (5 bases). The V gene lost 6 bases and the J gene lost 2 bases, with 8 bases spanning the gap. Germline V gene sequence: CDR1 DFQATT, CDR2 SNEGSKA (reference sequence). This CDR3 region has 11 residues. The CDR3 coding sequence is TGCAGTGCAACCAGGGCCTACGAGCAGTACTCC. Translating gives CSATRAYEQYS.

DNA of the CDR3: TGTGCCAGCAGGCTGACAGGGAGCCATCAGCCCCAGCATTTT. It encodes CASRLTGSHQPQHF. The rearrangement links TRBV28 to TRBJ1-5, with TRBD1 identical over 7 bases. The CDR3 loop spans 14 amino acids. Germline values: CDR1 MDHEN, CDR2 SYDVKM. Losses at the gene ends were 6 bases for V and 5 bases for J; bases not matched to a gene: 7.

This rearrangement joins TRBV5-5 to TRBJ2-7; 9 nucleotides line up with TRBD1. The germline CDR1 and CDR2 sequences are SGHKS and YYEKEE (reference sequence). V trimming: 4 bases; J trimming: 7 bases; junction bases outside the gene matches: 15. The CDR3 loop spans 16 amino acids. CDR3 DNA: TGTGCCAGCAGCCTTTCGAGTGAACAGGGGGCGTGGGAGCAGTACTTC. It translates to CASSLSSEQGAWEQYF.